This T cell receptor beta chain was retrieved from a study of CD8+ T cells in alopecia areata. Study outcomes and limitations: Sharing of TCRs across patients appeared less clear than in mice, possibly for HLA-related reasons.

The CDR3 is 13 amino acids. Germline loops: CDR1 GTSNPN, CDR2 SVGIG (reference sequence). Between the trimmed V and J ends, which lost 2 bases and 4 bases, there was a span of 11 bases. Concerning this clone: Its antigen is not identified.

Investigators isolated RNA and reverse transcribed it into cDNA to act as the sequencing template. Produced via immunoSEQ multiplex PCR; TCRdb's table is partial and in-frame only. The sample yields roughly 150,000 clones, about 51% seen once. Lesional scalp tissue (obtained by punch biopsy) and peripheral blood were collected from alopecia areata patients. This chain links TRBV30 with TRBJ1-2, with a possible D match to TRBD1 (6 bases). The source of this sequence is a human donor with alopecia areata. The sample consisted of CD8+ T cells sorted from blood, taken at week 0. CDR3 DNA sequence: TGTGCCTGGAGTTCAGGGGCGGCCTATGGCTACACCTTC. Protein product: CAWSSGAAYGYTF.